Described below is a single T cell receptor beta chain sequence and its context. Its antigen remains unknown. It may be a read error: a sequence one base away is much more abundant. No conserved phenylalanine or tryptophan ends this CDR3, so it is likely a read error. This specimen belongs to a study of tumor and adjacent non-tumor tissue in lung cancer. Study summary: The cohort had approximately 13 adenocarcinoma, 2 squamous cell and 1 small cell patients.

No cell sorting was done before RNA was extracted from the tissue. Study conclusions and caveats: Significantly higher TCR diversity was found in tumor than normal lung. Tumor TCR diversity, when higher, was linked to shorter survival.

The library came from three nested PCR rounds adapted from ARM-PCR protocols. Each CDR3 protein gets one entry after TCRdb re-called the multiplex PCR reads with MiXCR. The sample holds more than 90,000 distinct CDR3 sequences; around 64% are singletons and the top ten take about 18%. V was clipped by 2 bases and J by 8 bases; unmatched bases: 4. Germline CDR1 and CDR2: SGHTS and YDEGEE. This CDR3 spans 13 amino acids. Source material: lung tumor tissue. The V call is TRBV5-8, the J call TRBJ1-2; TRBD1 agrees at 9 bases. This TCR derives from a man in his 60s with non-small cell lung cancer. CDR3 protein: CASSLQGAGGYTL. The DNA for the CDR3 is TGTGCCAGCAGCTTACAGGGGGCAGGAGGCTACACCCTC.